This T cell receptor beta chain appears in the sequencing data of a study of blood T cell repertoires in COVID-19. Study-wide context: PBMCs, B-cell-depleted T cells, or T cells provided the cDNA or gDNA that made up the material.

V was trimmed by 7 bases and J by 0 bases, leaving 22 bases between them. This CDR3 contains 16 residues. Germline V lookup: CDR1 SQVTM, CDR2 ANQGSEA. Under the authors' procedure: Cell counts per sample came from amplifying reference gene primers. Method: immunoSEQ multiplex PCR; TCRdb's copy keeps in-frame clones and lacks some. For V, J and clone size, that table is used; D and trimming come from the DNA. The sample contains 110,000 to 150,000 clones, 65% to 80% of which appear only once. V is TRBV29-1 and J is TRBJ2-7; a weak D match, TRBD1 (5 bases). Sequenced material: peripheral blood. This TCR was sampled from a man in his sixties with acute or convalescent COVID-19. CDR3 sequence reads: CSAVYSNRFASYEQYF. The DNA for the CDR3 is TGCAGCGCTGTATACTCAAACAGGTTTGCCTCCTACGAGCAGTACTTC.